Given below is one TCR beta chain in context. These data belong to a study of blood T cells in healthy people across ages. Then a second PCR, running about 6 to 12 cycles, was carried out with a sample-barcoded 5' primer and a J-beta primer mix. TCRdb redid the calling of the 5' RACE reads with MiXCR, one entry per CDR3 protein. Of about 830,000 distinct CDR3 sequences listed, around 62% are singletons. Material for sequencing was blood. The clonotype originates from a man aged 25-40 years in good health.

CDR3 region: CASSFIPGQEAQYF. The DNA of the CDR3 is TGCGCCAGCAGCTTTATCCCAGGACAAGAGGCCCAGTACTTC. The chain employs TRBV5-1 and TRBJ2-7; weak D call: TRBD1 (5 bases). V was trimmed by 2 bases and J by 10 bases, leaving 19 bases between them. The CDR3 is 14 residues long. Germline-derived CDR1 and CDR2 are SGHRS and YFSETQ.